These 2 T cell receptor beta chains came from one sample sequenced in a study of blood T cell repertoires in COVID-19. Generated by immunoSEQ multiplex PCR, the TCRdb table keeps only in-frame clones and is missing some. Altogether roughly 450,000 clones are present, roughly 91% being singletons, with the ten largest covering about 0.6%. Sequencing was performed on PBMCs or T cells enriched from blood (not recorded which). The receptors here all came from a man younger than 35 who had recovered from COVID-19.

The rearrangement links TRBV13 to TRBJ2-5; TRBD1 matches at 8 bases. The CDR3 runs to 15 residues. The germline CDR1 and CDR2 sequences are PRHDT and FYEKMQ (reference sequence). With 4 bases clipped from V and 5 bases from J, the junction kept 9 bases outside the gene matches. The CDR3 sequence is CASSSDRGYEETQYF. In nucleotides, the CDR3 is TGTGCCAGCAGCTCTGACAGGGGTTATGAGGAGACCCAGTACTTC.

The rearrangement uses TRBV6-5 and TRBJ2-5, with D possibly TRBD1 on 5 matching bases. This CDR3 comprises 13 residues. Germline values: CDR1 MNHEY, CDR2 SVGAGI. The V end was cut by 6 bases, the J end by 2 bases, with 10 bases between. As DNA, the CDR3 is TGTGCCAGCAGCGCACAGGAGCAAGAGACCCAGTACTTC. Translation: CASSAQEQETQYF.